One and the same sample provided the 13 T cell receptor beta chains below, sequenced in a study of cytomegalovirus exposure and HLA in healthy donors. Primers for the PCR totalled 60 Vbeta and 13 Jbeta. This table comes from immunoSEQ multiplex PCR, and its TCRdb copy is limited to in-frame clones, with some not included. This table holds some 110,000 clones, 75% to 80% found once. Sequencing used PBMCs. These receptor sequences come from a man aged 35 to 55 in good health and CMV-seronegative.

This clone was detected a few times. J is TRBJ2-5 and V is TRBV7-9, with 11 bases fitting TRBD2. The CDR3 runs 17 residues. V shed 6 bases, J shed 5 bases, and the junction held 14 bases outside the gene matches. The germline CDR1 and CDR2 sequences are SEHNR and FQNEAQ (reference sequence). The CDR3 sequence: CASSPDRSGGAEETQYF. CDR3 coding DNA: TGTGCCAGCAGTCCCGACCGTAGCGGGGGGGCAGAGGAGACCCAGTACTTC.

This chain uses TRBV7-3 with TRBJ2-5; TRBD2 aligns across 7 bases. V dropped 5 bases and J dropped 5; count of bases not matched to a gene: 5. The CDR3 has 13 amino acids. Germline V gene lookup returns CDR1 SGHTA and CDR2 FQGTGA. In nucleotides, the CDR3 is TGTGCCAGCAGCGGGGGGGGGAGGGAGACCCAGTACTTC. Amino acid sequence: CASSGGGRETQYF.

The chain carries TRBV28 and TRBJ1-4; no definite D call. The germline V and J ends were trimmed by 1 base and 6 bases, with 3 bases remaining between them. Per the germline V gene, CDR1 is MDHEN and CDR2 is SYDVKM. This CDR3 is 12 amino acids long. CDR3: CASSLSDEKLFF. The CDR3 DNA is TGTGCCAGCAGTTTATCAGATGAAAAACTGTTTTTT.

V is TRBV7-2 and J is TRBJ2-5; a weak D match, TRBD2 (5 bases). The assigned J gene may be wrong: the sequence end matches TRBJ2-7 better. The V gene's germline CDR1 is SGHTA and CDR2 FQGNSA. This CDR3 spans 15 amino acids. The CDR3 coding sequence is TGTGCCAGCAGCCTAAGGACGGGGAGCTCCTACGAGCAGTACTTC. This gives the protein CASSLRTGSSYEQYF.

The chain joins TRBV10-3 to TRBJ2-2; 7 bases agree with TRBD1. Losses at the gene ends were 2 bases for V and 5 bases for J; bases not matched to a gene: 5. The germline V gene encodes CDR1 ENHRY and CDR2 SYGVKD. The CDR3 totals 15 residues. CDR3 DNA: TGTGCCATCAGTGAGCCAGCACAGGGGACCGGGGAGCTGTTTTTT. Translating gives CAISEPAQGTGELFF.

The chain has TRBV19 and TRBJ2-5; 13 bases line up with TRBD2. The germline V gene has CDR1 LNHDA and CDR2 SQIVND (reference sequence). Losses at the gene ends were 3 bases for V and 5 bases for J; bases not matched to a gene: 12. CDR3 size: 18 residues. CDR3 nucleotide sequence: TGTGCCAGTAGTATCCCGGGACTAGCGGGGTCTGCTGCGGAGACCCAGTACTTC. This codes for CASSIPGLAGSAAETQYF.

This chain links TRBV6-1 with TRBJ1-1; 7 nucleotides line up with TRBD1. The germline V gene has CDR1 MNHNS and CDR2 SASEGT. The V and J ends lost 10 bases and 2 bases, in that order; junction bases with no gene match: 13. The CDR3 contains 15 residues. CDR3 sequence (DNA): TGTGCCACCACACCATACGGGACAGCTAACACTGAAGCTTTCTTT. It translates to CATTPYGTANTEAFF.

This chain links TRBV5-5 with TRBJ1-6; D is unresolved. Germline V CDR1 and CDR2: SGHKS, YYEKEE (reference sequence). The CDR3 has 14 amino acids. V lost 0 bases, J lost 7 bases, and 8 bases lay in between. CDR3 sequence (DNA): TGTGCCAGCAGCTTGGCCGGAGGGAATTCACCCCTCCACTTT. Its protein product is CASSLAGGNSPLHF.

This chain links TRBV9 with TRBJ1-4; TRBD1 aligns across 10 bases. The germline gives CDR1 SGDLS, CDR2 YYNGEE. Trimming removed 1 base from V and 6 bases from J; junction bases left unmatched: 3. This CDR3 comprises 15 residues. CDR3 region: CASSVSGTGDEKLFF. The CDR3 region has the DNA TGTGCCAGCAGCGTATCCGGGACAGGGGATGAAAAACTGTTTTTT.

The chain recombines TRBV5-3 with TRBJ1-2; TRBD1 matches 7 bases. TRBV5-3 is an open reading frame, and its role is uncertain. V lost 4 bases to trimming and J lost 6 bases; unmatched junction nucleotides: 9. The CDR3 covers 14 residues. The CDR3 here is CARSLKTGHHGYTF. The CDR3, as DNA: TGTGCCAGAAGCCTGAAGACAGGGCACCATGGCTACACCTTC.

The chain is built from TRBV2 and TRBJ2-6, with D tentatively TRBD1 (6 bases). CDR3 length: 16 residues. Trimming took off 10 bases at V and 0 bases at J, with 16 bases between the two ends. From germline, CDR1 is SNHLY and CDR2 FYNNEI. In nucleotides, the CDR3 is TGTGCCATCAAGGACAGCGCCTACTCTGGGGCCAACGTCCTGACTTTC. As protein: CAIKDSAYSGANVLTF.

The chain links TRBV14 to TRBJ1-2, with D unclear. V was clipped by 4 bases and J by 0 bases, with 6 bases between them. The CDR3 is made up of 13 amino acids. Germline-derived CDR1 and CDR2 are SGHDN and FVKESK. CDR3 nucleotide sequence: TGTGCCAGCAGCCGAGGGTCTAACTATGGCTACACCTTC. Protein sequence: CASSRGSNYGYTF. The full variable domain, rest sourced from reference TRBV14 and TRBJ1-2, is EAGVTQFPSHSVIEKGQTVTLRCDPISGHDNLYWYRRVMGKEIKFLLHFVKESKQDESGMPNNRFLAERTGGTYSTLKVQPAELEDSGVYFCASSRGSNYGYTFGSGTRLTVV.

This chain connects TRBV27 to TRBJ2-5; 7 bases map to TRBD1. The CDR3 contains 16 residues. CDR1 and CDR2 from the germline V gene are MNHEY and SMNVEV (reference sequence). V trimming: 5 bases; J trimming: 2 bases; junction bases outside the gene matches: 11. The CDR3 DNA is TGTGCCAGCAGTCCCATTTCCCTGGGACAGCAAGAGACCCAGTACTTC. The encoded protein is CASSPISLGQQETQYF.